A selection of T cell receptor beta chains follows, all from one sample in a study of OX40 agonist ivuxolimab in advanced cancers. Produced via immunoSEQ multiplex PCR; TCRdb's table is partial and in-frame only. The sample lists tens of thousands of clones, over 70% occurring once. The input for sequencing was CD4+ or CD8+ T cells sorted from blood, taken in a trial of the OX40 agonist ivuxolimab. Receptors originate from an adult with an advanced solid tumor such as melanoma, head and neck, liver or kidney cancer. CDR3s include the opening cysteine and the closing phenylalanine or tryptophan. The order of the fields is J gene, V gene, CDR3 protein.

TRBJ1-1	TRBV11-3	CASSRRDSGGWTEAFF
TRBJ2-2	TRBV9	CASSVEDFYTGELFF
TRBJ2-5	TRBV7-6	CASSLVGSETQYF
TRBJ2-5	TRBV27	CASSPWARREQYF
TRBJ1-1	TRBV9	CASSPKERFPNTEAFF
TRBJ2-5	TRBV5-1	CASSSLTSDQETQYF
TRBJ1-1	TRBV7-2	CASSPGGTASAEAFF
TRBJ2-7	TRBV7-8	CASSLSLDRVFGEQYF
TRBJ2-5	TRBV11-2	CASSFQRRGGPETQYF
TRBJ1-5	TRBV27	CASSPKNSNQPQHF
TRBJ1-5	TRBV5-4	CASSMGLNQPQHF
TRBJ1-1	TRBV6-1	CASRRTGGTEAFF
TRBJ2-7	TRBV7-2	CASSLDYSAYEQYF
TRBJ1-1	TRBV6-5	CASSYSPKGLGAFF
TRBJ1-2	TRBV4-1	CASSQGQGVYGYTF
TRBJ2-2	TRBV7-6	CASSTGGTANTGELFF
TRBJ1-6	TRBV7-6	CASSLAEWTGDSPLHF
TRBJ2-7	TRBV10-3	CAIGTATSGSYEQYF
TRBJ1-2	TRBV2	CASSENSNSYGYTF
TRBJ2-2	TRBV5-1	CASSSPPAGGNTGELFF
TRBJ2-1	TRBV29-1	CSVVHRGGINEQFF
TRBJ2-5	TRBV29-1	CSVVGGWRTQYF
TRBJ1-2	TRBV19	CASSIDRGWADYGYTF
TRBJ1-6	TRBV7-6	CASSLYDNSPLHF
TRBJ2-1	TRBV7-2	CASVGPTSYNEQFF
TRBJ2-3	TRBV5-4	CASSLNGLAGGSTDTQYF
TRBJ2-2	TRBV7-6	CASSLQETGNTGELFF
TRBJ2-7	TRBV6-1	CASSEGRGYTRHYEQYF
TRBJ2-7	TRBV27	CASSFAQGYSYEQYF
TRBJ2-7	TRBV4-1	CASSRPSGVEGREQYF
TRBJ1-1	TRBV7-9	CASSLKISRYNTEAFF
TRBJ2-7	TRBV11-2	CASSSGGSGRPSF
TRBJ2-7	TRBV5-6	CASSLSPFMTGAYEQYF
TRBJ2-1	TRBV28	CASDRGSYNEQFF
TRBJ1-2	TRBV29-1	CSVARDRDGYTF
TRBJ1-1	TRBV2	CASRTAGGMEAFF
TRBJ1-2	TRBV9	CASSVSGQGNYGYTF
TRBJ1-5	TRBV7-2	CASSLVTGGHQPQHF
TRBJ2-7	TRBV11-2	CASSPGRSYEQYF
TRBJ1-4	TRBV5-3	CASSPGQQTDSEKLFF
TRBJ1-6	TRBV7-6	CASSPDLLGGSYNSPLHF
TRBJ1-2	TRBV7-8	CASNAWGSSAGYGYTF
.	TRBV7-2	CASSLVGGSTSYEQYF
TRBJ2-7	TRBV27	CASSLKPGQTTYEQYF
TRBJ1-3	TRBV5-6	CASSLGTANTIYF
TRBJ2-5	TRBV18	CASSPAGAPAVDF
TRBJ1-1	TRBV19	CASSIFLGNTEAFF
TRBJ2-6	TRBV2	CASSANGANVLTF